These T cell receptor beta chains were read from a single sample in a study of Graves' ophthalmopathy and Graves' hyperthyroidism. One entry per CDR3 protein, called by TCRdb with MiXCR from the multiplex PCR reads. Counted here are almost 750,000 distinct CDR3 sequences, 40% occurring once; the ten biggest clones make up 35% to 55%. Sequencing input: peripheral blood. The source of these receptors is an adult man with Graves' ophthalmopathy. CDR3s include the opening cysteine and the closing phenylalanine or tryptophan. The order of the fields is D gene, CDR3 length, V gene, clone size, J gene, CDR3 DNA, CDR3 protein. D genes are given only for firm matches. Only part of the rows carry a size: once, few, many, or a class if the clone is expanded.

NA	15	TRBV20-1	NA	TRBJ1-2	TGCAGTGCTAGATTGGACCCCTCAGAGGTGGGAGGCTACACCTTC	CSARLDPSEVGGYTF
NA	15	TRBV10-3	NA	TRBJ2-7	TGTGCCATCAGCGCCGACCGGGACGGATTCTACGAGCAGTACTTC	CAISADRDGFYEQYF
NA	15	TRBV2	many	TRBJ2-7	TGTGCCAGCAGTGGCCCTACGGTGGGCTCCTACGAGCAGTACTTC	CASSGPTVGSYEQYF
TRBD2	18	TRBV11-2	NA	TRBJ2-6	TGCGCCAGCAGCCCGGTGACTAGCCTCTCGGGTGGGGCCAACGTCCTGACTTTC	CASSPVTSLSGGANVLTF
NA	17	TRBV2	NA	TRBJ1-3	TGTGCCAGCAGTTTAGAGAGGGCGCCTCTGGCTGGAAACACCATATATTTT	CASSLERAPLAGNTIYF
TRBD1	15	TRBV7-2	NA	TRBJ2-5	TGTGCCAGCAGCTTTCCAGGGGGCTTCAGGGAGACCCAGTACTTC	CASSFPGGFRETQYF
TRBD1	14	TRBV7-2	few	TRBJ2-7	TGTGCCAGCAAGCCTGACAGGGTCTCCTACGAGCAGTACTTC	CASKPDRVSYEQYF
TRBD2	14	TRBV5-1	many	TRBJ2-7	TGCGCCAGCAGCTTGACTAGCGAGTCCTACGAGCAGTACTTC	CASSLTSESYEQYF
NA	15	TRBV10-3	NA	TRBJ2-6	TGTGCCATCAGGCGGCAGGGGAACGGGGGCAACGTCCTGACTTTC	CAIRRQGNGGNVLTF
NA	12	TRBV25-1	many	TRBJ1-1	TGTGCCAGCAGTGATCAGGTCAGACAAGCTTTCTTT	CASSDQVRQAFF
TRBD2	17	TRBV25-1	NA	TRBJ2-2	TGCGCCAGCCGGACTAGCGGGGGCCGAGGAAACACCGGGGAGCTGTTTTTT	CASRTSGGRGNTGELFF
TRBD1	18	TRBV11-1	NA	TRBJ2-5	TGTGCCAGCAGCTTGGTCCCAGGAGACAGGGGCCCCTCGGAGACCCAGTACTTC	CASSLVPGDRGPSETQYF
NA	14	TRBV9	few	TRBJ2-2	TGTGCCAGCCACAATCAGGGTAGCCACGGGGAGCTGTTTTTT	CASHNQGSHGELFF
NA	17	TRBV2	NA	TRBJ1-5	TGTGCCAACCGACAGGCCCCCCGGACTTTTAGCAATCAGCCCCAGCATTTT	CANRQAPRTFSNQPQHF
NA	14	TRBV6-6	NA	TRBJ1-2	TGTGCCAGCAGTTACGGGGCAGGTGTGGGTGGCTACACCTTC	CASSYGAGVGGYTF
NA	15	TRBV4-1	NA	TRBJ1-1	TGCGCCAGCAGCCGGGAGGACAGCTCGTTCACTGAAGCTTTCTTT	CASSREDSSFTEAFF
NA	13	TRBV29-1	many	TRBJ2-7	TGCAGCGTGGTTTTCCGGGAGTCCTACGAGCAGTACTTC	CSVVFRESYEQYF
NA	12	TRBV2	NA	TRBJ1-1	TGTGCCAGCAGTGAATGGGTACCTGAAGCTTTCTTT	CASSEWVPEAFF
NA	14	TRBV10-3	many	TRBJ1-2	TGTGCCATCAGAGAAGCCCCAAAAGGGTATGGCTACACCTTC	CAIREAPKGYGYTF
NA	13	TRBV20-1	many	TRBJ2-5	TGCAGTGTGATAGCTGATTTTCAAGAGACCCAGTACTTC	CSVIADFQETQYF
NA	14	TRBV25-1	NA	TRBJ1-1	TGTGCCAGCAGTGTGCGGGGACGGCTCACTGAAGCTTTCTTT	CASSVRGRLTEAFF
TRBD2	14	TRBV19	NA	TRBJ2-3	TGTGCCAGTAGCTTTAGCGGGACCAGGGATACGCAGTATTTT	CASSFSGTRDTQYF
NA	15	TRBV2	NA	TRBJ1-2	TGTGCCAGCAGTTACCTCCAGGGCCCTGGCTATGGCTACACCTTC	CASSYLQGPGYGYTF
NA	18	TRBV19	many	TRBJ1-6	TGTGCCACCGGATCGGTCCCCGGACAGAGCTCCTATAATTCACCCCTCCACTTT	CATGSVPGQSSYNSPLHF
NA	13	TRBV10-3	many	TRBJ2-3	TGTGCCATCAGTGTTTCTCTCACAGATACGCAGTATTTT	CAISVSLTDTQYF
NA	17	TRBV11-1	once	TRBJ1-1	TGTGCCAGCACCATTCAATTCCGGGACGTATGGGGGGTAGAAGCTTTCTTT	CASTIQFRDVWGVEAFF
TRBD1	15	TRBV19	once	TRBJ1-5	TGTGCCAGTAGCCCCAAAGGACAGGGGCACCAGCCCCAGCATTTT	CASSPKGQGHQPQHF
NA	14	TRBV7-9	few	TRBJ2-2	TGTGCCAGCACCCGGACAGAGAACACCGGGGAGCTGTTTTTT	CASTRTENTGELFF
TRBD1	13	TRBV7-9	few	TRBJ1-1	TGTGCCAGCAGCCTAAAACAGGGGACTGAAGCTTTCTTT	CASSLKQGTEAFF
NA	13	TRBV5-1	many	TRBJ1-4	TGCGCCAGCAGTTACACTTGGGGTGAAAAACTGTTTTTT	CASSYTWGEKLFF
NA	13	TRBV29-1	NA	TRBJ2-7	TGCAGCCAGAGAGTCGGGACAAACTACGAGCAGTACTTC	CSQRVGTNYEQYF
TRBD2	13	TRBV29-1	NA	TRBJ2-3	TGCAGCGTTGGGACTAGCTGGGCCGATACGCAGTATTTT	CSVGTSWADTQYF
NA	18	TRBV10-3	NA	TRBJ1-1	TGTGCCATCAGTGAGCCCCGCTGGGAAGGCGAGCAGTACACTGAAGCTTTCTTT	CAISEPRWEGEQYTEAFF
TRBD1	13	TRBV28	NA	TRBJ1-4	TGTGCCAGCGGCCGGACAGGGCGTGAAAAACTGTTTTTT	CASGRTGREKLFF
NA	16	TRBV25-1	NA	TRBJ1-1	TGTGCCAGCAGTGCTAGATTTACGGTCATGAACACTGAAGCTTTCTTT	CASSARFTVMNTEAFF
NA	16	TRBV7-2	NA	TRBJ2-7	TGTGCCAGCAGCTTACGAATCAGTCTTTCCCCCTACGAGCAGTACTTC	CASSLRISLSPYEQYF
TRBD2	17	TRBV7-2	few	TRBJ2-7	TGTGCCAGCAGTTCGAGACTAGCGGGAGGCCTCTCCTACGAGCAGTACTTC	CASSSRLAGGLSYEQYF
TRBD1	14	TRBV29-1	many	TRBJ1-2	TGCAGCGTTGAGGAGACAGGGAAGGCCTATGGCTACACCTTC	CSVEETGKAYGYTF
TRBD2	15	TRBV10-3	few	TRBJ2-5	TGTGCCAGCAGCCCCCGAGGACTAGACCAAGAGACCCAGTACTTC	CASSPRGLDQETQYF
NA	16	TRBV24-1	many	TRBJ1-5	TGTGCCACCAGTGATTGGTCGGGGGATGGCAATCAGCCCCAGCATTTT	CATSDWSGDGNQPQHF
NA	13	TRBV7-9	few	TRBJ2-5	TGTGCCAGCAGTCAGACGAATGGAGAGACCCAGTACTTC	CASSQTNGETQYF
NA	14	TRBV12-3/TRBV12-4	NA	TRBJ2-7	TGTGCCAGCACGCCCGGGCGGGTCTCCTACGAGCAGTACTTC	CASTPGRVSYEQYF
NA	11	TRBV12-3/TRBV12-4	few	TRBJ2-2	TGTGCCATTTCTAGACCCGGGGAGCTGTTTTTT	CAISRPGELFF
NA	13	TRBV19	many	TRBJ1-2	TGTGCCAGTAGGGTTGGAACAGGTTATGGCTACACCTTC	CASRVGTGYGYTF
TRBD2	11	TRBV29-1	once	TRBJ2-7	TGCAGCTTAGCGGGAGGTTCCGAGCAGTACTTC	CSLAGGSEQYF
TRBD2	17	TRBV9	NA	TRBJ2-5	TGTGCCAGCAGCCAAGGGTCCATAGCGGGAGCCGGGGAGACCCAGTACTTC	CASSQGSIAGAGETQYF
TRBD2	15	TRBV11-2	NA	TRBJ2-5	TGTGCCAGCACCGATCGGCGGGGGGTCCAAGAGACCCAGTACTTC	CASTDRRGVQETQYF
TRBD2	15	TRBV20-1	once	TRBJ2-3	TGCAGTGCTACGGGGACTAGCGGGATCACAGATACGCAGTATTTT	CSATGTSGITDTQYF
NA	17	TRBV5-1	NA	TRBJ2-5	TGTGCCAGCAGCCCGCAGATCGGGCCGGGAAGGGGAGAGACCCAGTACTTC	CASSPQIGPGRGETQYF